These 26 T cell receptor beta chains were all obtained from the same sample, sequenced in a study of blood T cells in healthy people across ages. It was with a sample-barcoded 5' primer and a J-beta primer mix that a second PCR of roughly 6 to 11 cycles was run. TCRdb ran MiXCR on the 5' RACE reads and lists one entry per CDR3 protein. The table lists 700,000 or so distinct CDR3 sequences, approximately 21% of them singletons, with approximately 20% in the top ten. Material: blood. The receptors were sampled from a man aged 70 or older in good health.

This clonotype was seen a handful of times. This rearrangement joins TRBV10-3 to TRBJ2-3, with D unclear. Trimming left V 5 bases short and J 2 bases short, with 8 bases between. The CDR3 runs to 13 residues. Germline V gene lookup returns CDR1 ENHRY and CDR2 SYGVKD. The CDR3 DNA reads TGTGCCATCAGTAGGGAATCCACAGATACGCAGTATTTT. Its protein product is CAISRESTDTQYF.

The chain joins TRBV5-4 to TRBJ1-3, with 7 bases matching TRBD1. The J segment lost 2 bases and the V segment lost 0 bases, leaving 8 bases of the junction unmatched. The CDR3 length is 17 residues. Germline V gives CDR1 SGHNT, CDR2 YYREEE (reference sequence). CDR3 sequence (DNA): TGTGCCAGCAGCTTGGGGCTAACAGGGGCAGCTGGAAACACCATATATTTT. It yields the protein CASSLGLTGAAGNTIYF.

The chain combines TRBV5-6 with TRBJ2-3, with D tentatively TRBD2 (6 bases). Germline loops: CDR1 SGHDT, CDR2 YYEEEE. The CDR3 has 15 amino acids. Trimming pared 0 bases from V and 2 bases from J, leaving 10 bases between. The CDR3 DNA reads as TGTGCCAGCAGCTTGGCAGGGCGGGACACAGATACGCAGTATTTT. It is translated as CASSLAGRDTDTQYF.

Notes on this clonotype: A junction boundary mismatches the germline segment, possibly from a read error. The chain is built from TRBV6-6 and TRBJ1-6; D unresolved. The CDR3 loop spans 13 amino acids. In germline, CDR1 is MNHNY, CDR2 SVGAGI (reference sequence). In DNA, the CDR3 is TGTGCCGGCAGCCAAGGGCTGATTTCACCCCTCCACTTT. Its translation is CAGSQGLISPLHF.

Comment on this clonotype: At one end, the junction sequence differs from germline, possibly due to a read error. The chain recombines TRBV12-3 or TRBV12-4 with TRBJ2-3; possibly TRBD2 for D (5 bases). The CDR3 sequence is 15 residues long. The CDR3 loop reads CASSLERLRADAQYF. CDR3 sequence (DNA): TGTGCCAGCAGTTTAGAGCGGTTAAGGGCAGATGCGCAGTATTTT.

The genes are TRBV25-1 and TRBJ2-1; D gene ambiguous. The CDR3 totals 14 residues. V dropped 3 bases and J dropped 4 bases, with 10 bases sitting between them. Germline values: CDR1 MGHDK, CDR2 SYGVNS. This chain's CDR3 is CASSEYTLYNEQFF. CDR3 DNA: TGTGCCAGCAGTGAGTATACCCTATACAATGAGCAGTTCTTC.

There are many counts of this clonotype. This chain uses TRBV20-1 with TRBJ2-3; D is perhaps TRBD2 (5 bases). CDR3 size: 15 residues. Trimming left V 7 bases short and J 7 bases short, with 24 bases between. The V gene's germline CDR1 is DFQATT and CDR2 SNEGSKA (reference sequence). This chain's CDR3 is CSVSGMYEDRYTQYF. The CDR3, as DNA: TGCAGTGTTTCGGGGATGTACGAGGACCGGTATACGCAGTATTTT.

CDR3 protein: CASSFRDGMNTEAFF. The DNA for the CDR3 is TGCGCCAGCAGCTTCCGGGACGGCATGAACACTGAAGCTTTCTTT. The gene calls are TRBV5-1 and TRBJ1-1; D possibly corresponds to TRBD1 (5 bases). Germline loops: CDR1 SGHRS, CDR2 YFSETQ. The CDR3 is 15 residues long. The ends were cut back, 2 bases at V and 0 bases at J, with 11 bases in the middle.

V is TRBV12-3 or TRBV12-4 and J is TRBJ1-1; D is unclear. V was pared by 7 bases and J by 11 bases, with 23 bases between. CDR3 size: 14 residues. The CDR3 DNA reads as TGTGCCAGCATCCCCAGTGGTAGGGCAATTTGGGCTTTCTTT. It encodes CASIPSGRAIWAFF.

V usage is TRBV20-1 and J usage is TRBJ1-6; D remains ambiguous. With 0 bases removed from V and 5 bases from J, the gap between germline ends came to 14 bases. Germline V gene lookup returns CDR1 DFQATT and CDR2 SNEGSKA (reference sequence). This CDR3 has 16 residues. The CDR3 sequence is CSARDWRTGDNSPLHF. The CDR3 coding sequence is TGCAGTGCTAGAGATTGGAGGACGGGAGATAATTCACCCCTCCACTTT.

V gene TRBV5-1 combines with J gene TRBJ2-4, with TRBD1 matching 8 bases. The CDR3 sequence is 14 residues long. CDR1 and CDR2 from the germline V gene are SGHRS and YFSETQ. The ends lost 4 bases at V and 7 bases at J; junction bases unmatched: 7. CDR3 amino acids: CASSPLTGDNIQYF. The CDR3, as DNA: TGCGCCAGCAGCCCCCTGACAGGGGATAACATTCAGTACTTC.

The chain employs TRBV20-1 and TRBJ2-3; the match to TRBD2 covers 9 bases. CDR1 and CDR2 (germline): DFQATT, SNEGSKA (reference sequence). The CDR3 consists of 14 residues. With 6 bases clipped from V and 2 bases from J, the junction kept 6 bases outside the gene matches. DNA for the CDR3: TGCAGTGCCCCTCTAGCGGGGACCACAGATACGCAGTATTTT. The encoded protein is CSAPLAGTTDTQYF.

The rearrangement links TRBV4-1 to TRBJ2-3; 9 nucleotides match TRBD2. Germline V gene data show CDR1 as MGHRA and CDR2 as YSYEKL. The CDR3 covers 15 residues. J gave up 4 bases and V 4 bases, and 6 bases lay outside the gene matches. In nucleotides, the CDR3 is TGCGCCAGCAGCCCTCAAGCGGGAGGAGCAGATACGCAGTATTTT. This sequence encodes CASSPQAGGADTQYF.

In its sample, this clonotype was seen a few times. The chain has TRBV5-1 and TRBJ1-2; D gene unclear. Germline V gene lookup returns CDR1 SGHRS and CDR2 YFSETQ. This CDR3 is 12 amino acids long. V was cut by 3 bases and J by 5 bases, with 8 bases left in between. This chain's CDR3 is CASSSDQYGYTF. CDR3 in DNA: TGCGCCAGCAGCTCGGATCAGTATGGCTACACCTTC.

The chain recombines TRBV29-1 with TRBJ1-2, with a tentative D call TRBD1 (5 bases). Trimming shortened V by 6 bases and J by 4 bases, and 15 bases separated the two germline ends. The CDR3 has 13 residues. CDR1 and CDR2 from the germline V gene are SQVTM and ANQGSEA. The CDR3 bases are TGCAGCGTACGGACATTGTTGGGCTATGGCTACACCTTC. It codes for CSVRTLLGYGYTF.

This chain links TRBV29-1 with TRBJ1-4; no clear D. The CDR3 contains 14 residues. V was pared by 3 bases and J by 7 bases, with 15 bases between. Germline CDR1 and CDR2: SQVTM and ANQGSEA. The CDR3 sequence: CSVEAPTGSEKLFF. The DNA of the CDR3 is TGCAGCGTTGAGGCCCCGACGGGTAGTGAAAAACTGTTTTTT.

This clonotype was seen a few times. This chain connects TRBV10-3 to TRBJ2-1; no reliable D call. The CDR3 is 14 residues long. Germline CDR1 ENHRY, CDR2 SYGVKD. V was cut by 4 bases and J by 8 bases, with 15 bases left in between. The DNA of the CDR3 is TGTGCCATCAGTGGTACCTCAATTGACGATGAGCAGTTCTTC. Translation: CAISGTSIDDEQFF.

The chain employs TRBV28 and TRBJ1-2; D unresolved. The CDR3 has 15 residues. Germline lookup yields CDR1 MDHEN and CDR2 SYDVKM. The ends were cut back, 5 bases at V and 0 bases at J, with 13 bases in the middle. The CDR3 is CASSAHQDSNYGYTF. As DNA, the CDR3 is TGTGCCAGCAGTGCCCACCAGGATTCTAACTATGGCTACACCTTC.

This clonotype was observed a handful of times. This CDR3 is CSARGGGGNQPQHF. The CDR3 bases are TGCAGTGCTAGGGGGGGCGGGGGCAATCAGCCCCAGCATTTT. V and J are TRBV20-1 and TRBJ1-5, with D tentatively TRBD1 (6 bases). V dropped 3 bases and J dropped 2 bases, with 11 bases sitting between them. Looked up from germline, CDR1 is DFQATT and CDR2 is SNEGSKA (reference sequence). The CDR3 is made up of 14 amino acids.

This chain joins TRBV7-3 and TRBJ2-3; 8 positions agree with TRBD2. This CDR3 has 15 residues. CDR1 SGHTA and CDR2 FQGTGA come from the germline V gene. The V and J ends lost 1 base and 5 bases, in that order; junction bases with no gene match: 5. The CDR3, as DNA: TGTGCCAGCAGCTTAAGTAGCGGGGTAGGAGATACGCAGTATTTT. It encodes CASSLSSGVGDTQYF.

J is TRBJ2-1 and V is TRBV4-2; D perhaps matches TRBD1 (5 bases). The tail of the sequence fits TRBJ2-7 better, so the J call may be wrong. Germline CDR1 reads LGHNA; CDR2 reads YNFKEQ. The CDR3 extends over 15 amino acids. The CDR3 region has the DNA TGTGCCAGCAGCGACATCTCAGGGTCGTTCCACGAGCAGTACTTC. This gives the protein CASSDISGSFHEQYF.

The CDR3 sequence: CASRHNDRGQPQHF. CDR3 DNA: TGTGCCAGCAGGCACAATGACAGGGGACAGCCCCAGCATTTT. The V gene is TRBV6-2 or TRBV6-3, the J gene TRBJ1-5; 8 nucleotides align to TRBD1. The germline V gene encodes CDR1 MNHEY and CDR2 SVGEGT. The CDR3 contains 14 residues. With 6 bases clipped from V and 7 bases from J, the junction kept 8 bases outside the gene matches.

The table lists this clonotype with a few counts. This chain uses TRBV11-2 with TRBJ2-4; D is ambiguous. CDR3 length equals 13 residues. The V end lost 8 bases, the J end lost 5 bases, and 13 bases lay between the germline ends. Germline CDR1 is SGHAT and CDR2 is FQNNGV. This CDR3 reads CASQTGGQNIQYF. CDR3 nucleotides: TGTGCCAGCCAAACTGGCGGTCAAAACATTCAGTACTTC.

This clonotype was picked up a small number of times. This chain links TRBV3-1 with TRBJ1-3; 7 bases align to TRBD1. Trimming cost V 4 bases and J 4 bases; bases outside gene matches: 10. The CDR3 has 16 residues. Germline V gene lookup returns CDR1 LGHDT and CDR2 YNNKEL (reference sequence). The CDR3 nucleotides read TGTGCCAGCAGCCGGCACGAGGGGGCCCGGGGAAACACCATATATTTT. This codes for CASSRHEGARGNTIYF.

In this sample, this clonotype turned up a few times. The rearrangement links TRBV6-2 or TRBV6-3 to TRBJ2-3; D is unresolved. Germline V lookup: CDR1 MNHEY, CDR2 SVGEGT. Trimming cost V 0 bases and J 4 bases, with 5 bases left between them. The CDR3 contains 13 residues. The CDR3 sequence: CASSYSESDTQYF. CDR3 coding DNA: TGTGCCAGCAGTTACTCGGAGTCAGATACGCAGTATTTT.

This rearrangement joins TRBV20-1 to TRBJ2-5; TRBD1 agrees at 9 bases. The end of the DNA aligns better with TRBJ2-7, so the J call may be wrong. The germline gives CDR1 DFQATT, CDR2 SNEGSKA (reference sequence). CDR3 length: 14 amino acids. CDR3 loop: CSAPGQGHSYEQYF. The CDR3 coding sequence is TGCAGTGCCCCGGGACAGGGACACTCCTACGAGCAGTACTTC.